This is a list of T cell receptor beta chains from one sample in a study of blood T cell repertoires in COVID-19. The protocol was immunoSEQ multiplex PCR, while the TCRdb copy is restricted to in-frame clones and leaves out a portion. The table shows under 300,000 clones, with around four fifths occurring only once. The sample was peripheral blood. These TCRs come from a man aged 80 or over with acute or convalescent COVID-19. CDR3s include the opening cysteine and the closing phenylalanine or tryptophan. Fields, in order: V gene, clone size, D gene, J gene, CDR3 DNA, CDR3 protein. The D gene is left open where the match is weak. Expanded clones get a size class; other rows say once, few or many, or leave the size out.

V: TRBV7-8; size: NA; D: TRBD1; J: TRBJ1-5; DNA: TGTGCCAGCAGCCCGCAATCGACAGGGGTAAATCAGCCCCAGCATTTT; CDR3: CASSPQSTGVNQPQHF
V: TRBV28; size: NA; D: TRBD1; J: TRBJ1-2; DNA: TGTGCCAGCAGTATTCCGGGACAGGGGGCGAACTATGGCTACACCTTC; CDR3: CASSIPGQGANYGYTF
V: TRBV5-1; size: NA; D: NA; J: TRBJ2-3; DNA: TGCGCCAGCAGCTTACGAGCGGGCAACACAGATACGCAGTATTTT; CDR3: CASSLRAGNTDTQYF
V: TRBV3-1/TRBV3-2; size: NA; D: NA; J: TRBJ1-1; DNA: TGTGCCAGCAGCCCCCAGTTGAACACTGAAGCTTTCTTT; CDR3: CASSPQLNTEAFF
V: TRBV3-1/TRBV3-2; size: NA; D: NA; J: TRBJ1-2; DNA: TGTGCCAGCAGCCTTGGACAAATAAACTATGGCTACACCTTC; CDR3: CASSLGQINYGYTF
V: TRBV28; size: NA; D: NA; J: TRBJ1-2; DNA: TGTGCCACTCGCGGGGGGTTGCCTGGCTACACCTTC; CDR3: CATRGGLPGYTF
V: TRBV3-1/TRBV3-2; size: NA; D: NA; J: TRBJ1-5; DNA: TGTGCCAGCAGCCTTGGCTTCCAGCCCCAGCATTTT; CDR3: CASSLGFQPQHF
V: TRBV10-3; size: NA; D: TRBD2; J: TRBJ2-5; DNA: TGTGCCATCAGTGGCGCGGGGGGGCCGCAGGAGACCCAGTACTTC; CDR3: CAISGAGGPQETQYF
V: TRBV6-1; size: few; D: TRBD1; J: TRBJ1-6; DNA: TGTGCCAGCAGTGAATACGGGACAGGGACATATAATTCACCCCTCCACTTT; CDR3: CASSEYGTGTYNSPLHF
V: TRBV3-1/TRBV3-2; size: NA; D: TRBD1; J: TRBJ1-3; DNA: TGTGCCAGCAGCCATTCTTACAGGGGGCCTGGAAACACCATATATTTT; CDR3: CASSHSYRGPGNTIYF
V: TRBV10-1; size: NA; D: NA; J: TRBJ1-1; DNA: TGCGCCAGCAGACTTCAGGTGAACACTGAAGCTTTCTTT; CDR3: CASRLQVNTEAFF
V: TRBV3-1/TRBV3-2; size: NA; D: TRBD2; J: TRBJ2-3; DNA: TGTGCCAGCAGCCACAGCGGGAGAACCCCAGATACGCAGTATTTT; CDR3: CASSHSGRTPDTQYF
V: TRBV19; size: NA; D: NA; J: TRBJ2-5; DNA: TGTGCCAGTATGTCTGTTTCGAGGGCGCAAGAGACCCAGTACTTC; CDR3: CASMSVSRAQETQYF
V: TRBV6-1; size: NA; D: NA; J: TRBJ2-1; DNA: TGTGCCAGCAGACGAGGCGGGGAGAGCTACAATGAGCAGTTCTTC; CDR3: CASRRGGESYNEQFF
V: TRBV7-6; size: NA; D: NA; J: TRBJ2-3; DNA: TGTGCCAGCAGCTTAGGAGGGCCCACAGATACGCAGTATTTT; CDR3: CASSLGGPTDTQYF
V: TRBV7-6; size: NA; D: TRBD1; J: TRBJ2-2; DNA: TGTGCCAGCAGCTCCAACCCATTGACAGGGGCGAACACCGGGGAGCTGTTTTTT; CDR3: CASSSNPLTGANTGELFF
V: TRBV5-1; size: NA; D: TRBD2; J: TRBJ2-7; DNA: TGCGCCAGCAGACCGACTAGCTGGAGCTCCTACGAGCAGTACTTC; CDR3: CASRPTSWSSYEQYF
V: TRBV19; size: NA; D: NA; J: TRBJ2-3; DNA: TGTGCCAGCAATGGTACTAGGAGGAGTACAGATACGCAGTATTTT; CDR3: CASNGTRRSTDTQYF
V: TRBV28; size: NA; D: NA; J: TRBJ1-6; DNA: TGTGCCAGCAGTTTAATCAGCTCCAGGACCTATAATTCACCCCTCCACTTT; CDR3: CASSLISSRTYNSPLHF
V: TRBV10-3; size: NA; D: TRBD1; J: TRBJ1-6; DNA: TGTGCCACCGCCCGGACAGGGGAAAATTCACCCCTCCACTTT; CDR3: CATARTGENSPLHF
V: TRBV6-5; size: NA; D: TRBD2; J: TRBJ2-2; DNA: TGTGCCAGCACGCGACTAGCGGTAACCGGGGAGCTGTTTTTT; CDR3: CASTRLAVTGELFF
V: TRBV10-3; size: NA; D: TRBD2; J: TRBJ2-7; DNA: TGTGCCATCAGAGCGGGGCAGGATCCTCCCTACGAGCAGTACTTC; CDR3: CAIRAGQDPPYEQYF
V: TRBV3-1/TRBV3-2; size: NA; D: TRBD1; J: TRBJ1-2; DNA: TGTGCCAGCAGCCACATACAGGGGGCAGGCTACACCTTC; CDR3: CASSHIQGAGYTF
V: TRBV6-1; size: few; D: NA; J: TRBJ1-3; DNA: TGTGCCAGCAGTGAACGTAGTCTGGCGGGTTCTGGAAACACCATATATTTT; CDR3: CASSERSLAGSGNTIYF
V: TRBV27; size: NA; D: TRBD2; J: TRBJ2-1; DNA: TGTGCCAGCAGTTTCCAAGGACTAGACCCAGGGCAGTTCTTC; CDR3: CASSFQGLDPGQFF
V: TRBV7-9; size: NA; D: TRBD1; J: TRBJ2-7; DNA: TGTGCCAGCAGCTGGGGACAGGGGATAAGCTACGAGCAGTACTTC; CDR3: CASSWGQGISYEQYF
V: TRBV7-2; size: NA; D: TRBD1; J: TRBJ1-2; DNA: TGTGCCAGCAGCCTGACCGGGACAGGGGATAACTATGGCTACACCTTC; CDR3: CASSLTGTGDNYGYTF
V: TRBV3-1/TRBV3-2; size: NA; D: TRBD2; J: TRBJ2-1; DNA: TGTGCCAGCAGGCAACTAGCGGGAGGGGACGAGCAGTTCTTC; CDR3: CASRQLAGGDEQFF
V: TRBV5-5; size: NA; D: TRBD1; J: TRBJ2-6; DNA: TGTGCCAGCAGCCCGGGACAGGGAGTTGGGGCCAACGTCCTGACTTTC; CDR3: CASSPGQGVGANVLTF
V: TRBV10-1; size: NA; D: TRBD2; J: TRBJ2-2; DNA: TGCGCCAGCAGTGAGTCGCTAGCGGGAGTTGCGAACACCGGGGAGCTGTTTTTT; CDR3: CASSESLAGVANTGELFF
V: TRBV5-1; size: NA; D: NA; J: TRBJ1-5; DNA: TGCGCCAGCAGCTTTGCTCCGGGGGGCAATCAGCCCCAGCATTTT; CDR3: CASSFAPGGNQPQHF
V: TRBV9; size: NA; D: TRBD1; J: TRBJ2-1; DNA: TGTGCCAGCAGCGCTCCGGGACAGGGGAGGAATGAGCAGTTCTTC; CDR3: CASSAPGQGRNEQFF
V: TRBV19; size: NA; D: TRBD1; J: TRBJ2-2; DNA: TGTGCCAGTAGTATACGCGGACAGGTGTACGGCGGGGAGCTGTTTTTT; CDR3: CASSIRGQVYGGELFF
V: TRBV5-1; size: NA; D: TRBD2; J: TRBJ2-4; DNA: TGCGCCAGCAGTCCTAGCGGGAGTCTAGCCAAAAACATTCAGTACTTC; CDR3: CASSPSGSLAKNIQYF
V: TRBV28; size: NA; D: NA; J: TRBJ1-5; DNA: TGTGTCACCGGTAGAGCAGGTTCGTTTTATCAGCCCCAGCATTTT; CDR3: CVTGRAGSFYQPQHF
V: TRBV6-5; size: NA; D: NA; J: TRBJ1-5; DNA: TGTGCCAGCAGCCGAAACAACAGGGGCAATCAGCCCCAGCATTTT; CDR3: CASSRNNRGNQPQHF
V: TRBV20-1; size: NA; D: NA; J: TRBJ1-1; DNA: TGCAGTGCCGCCGGAGGGGCTGAAGCTTTCTTT; CDR3: CSAAGGAEAFF
V: TRBV7-2; size: once; D: NA; J: TRBJ1-5; DNA: TGTGCCAGCAGCTTAGATCCGACAATATACGGTCAGCCCCAGCATTTT; CDR3: CASSLDPTIYGQPQHF
V: TRBV6-6; size: NA; D: TRBD1; J: TRBJ2-1; DNA: TGTGCCAGCAGTTACCCTCGGACAGGCAACAATGAGCAGTTCTTC; CDR3: CASSYPRTGNNEQFF
V: TRBV6-5; size: NA; D: NA; J: TRBJ1-4; DNA: TGTGCCACCCAGGGGAGTAATGAAAAACTGTTTTTT; CDR3: CATQGSNEKLFF
V: TRBV2; size: NA; D: NA; J: TRBJ2-3; DNA: TGTGCCAGCAGCGGTCCTACAGATACGCAGTATTTT; CDR3: CASSGPTDTQYF
V: TRBV28; size: NA; D: NA; J: TRBJ1-5; DNA: TGTGCCAGCAGTCTCTTAAATCAGCCCCAGCATTTT; CDR3: CASSLLNQPQHF
V: TRBV6-5; size: NA; D: NA; J: TRBJ2-7; DNA: TGTGCCAGTCGGTCCTATTACGAGCAGTACTTC; CDR3: CASRSYYEQYF
V: TRBV5-1; size: NA; D: TRBD2; J: TRBJ2-1; DNA: TGCGCCAGCAGCTTAGGACTAGCGGGAGTCGATGAGCAGTTCTTC; CDR3: CASSLGLAGVDEQFF